This T cell receptor beta chain is from a study of Tregs in tolerant kidney transplant recipients. General study findings and limits: This study did not directly address biological reproducibility. Donor-specific Treg expansion exceeded global Treg expansion in tolerant patients, suggesting antigen drive. Findings come from small patient numbers and require larger validation.

As for this clone: Its target is not known. The identical CDR3 is also encoded by other nucleotide sequences in the sample.

Related graft donors supplied nonmyeloablative bone marrow transplants, and mixed chimerism was transient. TCRdb's table, derived via immunoSEQ multiplex PCR, lists solely in-frame clones and lacks some. The sample has 50,000 to 55,000 clones; about 90% are singletons. This CDR3 has 14 residues. Germline CDR1 and CDR2: LNHNV and YYDKDF (reference sequence). The V and J ends lost 8 bases and 6 bases respectively, with 19 bases between them. The source was CD8+ T cells from blood (PBMCs), collected 24 months after the transplant. The chain is built from TRBV15 and TRBJ1-2; D might be TRBD1 (5 bases). This receptor was identified in a human patient who received a combined kidney and bone marrow transplant. Some T cells may be graft donor cells. The CDR3 DNA reads TGTGCCACCCGGGTAAGGGGAAGAGTGGATGGCTACACCTTC. Protein: CATRVRGRVDGYTF.